This TCR beta chain came from a study of T cell changes during pregnancy in multiple sclerosis. Sequencing used immunoSEQ multiplex PCR; TCRdb keeps in-frame clones, though not all of them. Of 50,000 to 75,000 clones listed, roughly 93% are singletons. Trimming took 2 bases from V and 7 from J, leaving 9 bases between them. The CDR3 covers 12 residues. Germline CDR1 reads SEHNR; CDR2 reads FQNEAQ (reference sequence). The clonotype originates from a female donor with multiple sclerosis, enrolled in a pregnancy study. The chain has TRBV7-9 and TRBJ2-7; D perhaps matches TRBD2 (5 bases). The starting material was CD8+ T cells from peripheral blood mononuclear cells, obtained in the third trimester of pregnancy. CDR3 sequence reads: CASSLLASEQYF. DNA for the CDR3: TGTGCCAGCAGCTTACTAGCCAGTGAGCAGTACTTC.